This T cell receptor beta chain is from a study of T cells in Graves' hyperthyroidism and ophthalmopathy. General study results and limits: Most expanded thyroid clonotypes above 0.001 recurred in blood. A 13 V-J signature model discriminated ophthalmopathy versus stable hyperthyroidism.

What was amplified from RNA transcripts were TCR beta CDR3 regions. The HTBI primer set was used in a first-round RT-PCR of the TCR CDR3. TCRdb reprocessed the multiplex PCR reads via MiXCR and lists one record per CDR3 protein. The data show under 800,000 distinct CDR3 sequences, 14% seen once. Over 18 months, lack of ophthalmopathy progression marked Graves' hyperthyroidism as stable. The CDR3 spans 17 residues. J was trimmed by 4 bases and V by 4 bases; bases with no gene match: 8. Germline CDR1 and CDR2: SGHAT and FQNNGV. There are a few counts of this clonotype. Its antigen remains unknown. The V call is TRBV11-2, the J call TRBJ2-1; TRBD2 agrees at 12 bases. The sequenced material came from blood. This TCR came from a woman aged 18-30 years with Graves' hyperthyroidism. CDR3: CASSSPGTSGSYNEQFF. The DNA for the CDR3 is TGTGCCAGCAGCTCCCCTGGGACTAGCGGGTCTTACAATGAGCAGTTCTTC.